This is a list of T cell receptor beta chains from one sample in a study of CD8 T cells in Susac syndrome. MiXCR, applied by TCRdb to the immunoSEQ multiplex PCR reads, yields one record per CDR3 protein. The table lists roughly 190,000 distinct CDR3 sequences, approximately 95% of them singletons. The sequencing input was CD4+ T cells from PBMCs. The receptors come from a human donor in good health. Both conserved end residues are part of each CDR3. D genes are given only for firm matches. Rows may omit the clone size; those that give it use once, few, many or a size class.

V gene: TRBV9
J gene: TRBJ2-1
clone size: NA
D gene: NA
CDR3 protein: CASSVSGASYNEQFF
CDR3 DNA: TGTGCCAGCAGCGTTTCGGGGGCCAGCTACAATGAGCAGTTCTTC

V gene: TRBV21-1
J gene: TRBJ1-6
clone size: NA
D gene: NA
CDR3 protein: CASSIGHPEYNSPLHF
CDR3 DNA: TGTGCCAGCAGCATCGGACACCCGGAATATAATTCACCCCTCCACTTT

V gene: TRBV9
J gene: TRBJ1-3
clone size: NA
D gene: NA
CDR3 protein: CASSVGWTRHQAGNTIYF
CDR3 DNA: TGTGCCAGCAGCGTAGGTTGGACACGCCATCAGGCTGGAAACACCATATATTTT

V gene: TRBV6-5
J gene: TRBJ2-2
clone size: once
D gene: TRBD2
CDR3 protein: CASSYSNPSGGTGELFF
CDR3 DNA: TGTGCCAGCAGTTACTCTAATCCCAGCGGGGGGACCGGGGAGCTGTTTTTT

V gene: TRBV6-2/TRBV6-3
J gene: TRBJ2-6
clone size: NA
D gene: NA
CDR3 protein: CASSDGGTGANVLTF
CDR3 DNA: TGTGCCAGCAGTGACGGGGGTACTGGGGCCAACGTCCTGACTTTC

V gene: TRBV7-2
J gene: TRBJ1-5
clone size: NA
D gene: NA
CDR3 protein: CASSRTGFSNQPQHF
CDR3 DNA: TGTGCCAGCAGCCGTACGGGGTTTAGCAATCAGCCCCAGCATTTT

V gene: TRBV6-1
J gene: TRBJ1-5
clone size: NA
D gene: NA
CDR3 protein: CASSVSTQGLSQPQHF
CDR3 DNA: TGTGCCAGCAGCGTTTCAACCCAGGGGTTGAGTCAGCCCCAGCATTTT

V gene: TRBV7-2
J gene: TRBJ1-2
clone size: NA
D gene: TRBD1
CDR3 protein: CASSLATWTGASDYGYTF
CDR3 DNA: TGTGCCAGCAGCTTAGCGACCTGGACAGGGGCGTCGGACTATGGCTACACCTTC

V gene: TRBV3-1
J gene: TRBJ2-7
clone size: NA
D gene: TRBD2
CDR3 protein: CASSQASGGYEQYF
CDR3 DNA: TGTGCCAGCAGCCAAGCCAGCGGGGGTTACGAGCAGTACTTC

V gene: TRBV5-1
J gene: TRBJ1-1
clone size: NA
D gene: NA
CDR3 protein: CASSLSGTTNTEAFF
CDR3 DNA: TGCGCCAGCAGCTTGTCGGGGACAACGAACACTGAAGCTTTCTTT

V gene: TRBV6-6
J gene: TRBJ2-3
clone size: NA
D gene: TRBD1
CDR3 protein: CASSYPGTGADTQYF
CDR3 DNA: TGTGCCAGCAGTTATCCCGGGACAGGGGCAGATACGCAGTATTTT

V gene: TRBV12-3/TRBV12-4
J gene: TRBJ2-1
clone size: NA
D gene: NA
CDR3 protein: CASRKTHEQFF
CDR3 DNA: TGTGCCAGCAGGAAAACTCATGAGCAGTTCTTC

V gene: TRBV19
J gene: TRBJ2-6
clone size: few
D gene: NA
CDR3 protein: CASSTTGSGANVLTF
CDR3 DNA: TGTGCCAGTAGTACCACAGGGTCCGGGGCCAACGTCCTGACTTTC